Listed here are 5 T cell receptor beta chains from one sample, sequenced in a study of T cell responses to AZD1222 COVID-19 vaccine. TCRdb's copy holds only in-frame clones and misses some; the assay was immunoSEQ multiplex PCR. In the table there are more than 110,000 clones, approximately 85% of which are singletons. The sequencing used peripheral blood, collected on day 0 of AZD1222 vaccination. All receptors derive from an adult in good health.

V is TRBV6-6 and J is TRBJ2-5, with 14 positions matching TRBD2. Germline loops: CDR1 MNHNY, CDR2 SVGAGI (reference sequence). This CDR3 has 15 amino acids. V was pared by 5 bases and J by 5 bases, with 4 bases of the junction left unmatched. Here the CDR3 reads CASSGRTSGGETQYF. The DNA for the CDR3 is TGTGCCAGCAGTGGGCGGACTAGCGGGGGGGAGACCCAGTACTTC.

The gene calls are TRBV19 and TRBJ2-4, with D possibly matching TRBD1 (6 bases). The germline CDR1 and CDR2 sequences are LNHDA and SQIVND (reference sequence). Trimming removed 4 bases at V and 1 base at J, with 8 bases between. The CDR3 has 14 residues. The CDR3 loop reads CASSTGDAKNIQYF. The CDR3 DNA reads TGTGCCAGTAGTACAGGGGATGCCAAAAACATTCAGTACTTC.

This sequence joins TRBV19 and TRBJ1-5, with D maybe TRBD1 (6 bases). The CDR3 spans 14 residues. In germline, CDR1 is LNHDA, CDR2 SQIVND (reference sequence). Trimming pared 5 bases from V and 7 bases from J, leaving 15 bases between. CDR3 nucleotide sequence: TGTGCCAGTAGTCAGGACAGCTTTGGACAGCCCCAGCATTTT. This translates into CASSQDSFGQPQHF.

This clone showed up just a few times. This chain's CDR3 is CAWTPGGQYGYTF. The CDR3 region has the DNA TGTGCCTGGACCCCAGGGGGTCAGTATGGCTACACCTTC. The V gene is TRBV30, the J gene TRBJ1-2; 7 nucleotides line up with TRBD1. The V and J ends lost 4 bases and 5 bases, in that order; junction bases with no gene match: 7. Germline V gene data show CDR1 as GTSNPN and CDR2 as SVGIG (reference sequence). CDR3 size: 13 residues.

The rearrangement uses TRBV10-3 and TRBJ1-4; D gene unclear. The CDR3 is 12 amino acids. The germline CDR1 and CDR2 sequences are ENHRY and SYGVKD. Between the trimmed V and J ends, which lost 2 bases and 7 bases, there was a span of 5 bases. This CDR3 is CAISEGLEKLFF. The CDR3 bases are TGTGCCATCAGTGAGGGGCTTGAAAAACTGTTTTTT.